This T cell receptor (beta chain) was recovered during a study of cytomegalovirus exposure and HLA in healthy donors (dated by TCRdb to 2017 to 2019). About the full investigation: An earlier analysis of about 530 of the donors reported roughly 300 Gb of sequence data and 117 million unique TCR beta sequences obtained from approximately 180 million T cells. Roughly 300 gigabases of sequencing data and approximately 85 million unique TCR sequences were included in an early release covering 550 to 650 HLA-typed donors. Among the 398 genotyped donors, around 81% belonged to the genetic ancestry cluster associated with self-reported Caucasian donors. The aim of the study was to test whether cataloging public T cell receptors could identify signatures of past pathogen exposure. The study profiled the T cell repertoires of approximately 700 subjects by immunosequencing and related them to cytomegalovirus serostatus. Along with the approximately 700-subject first cohort, a separate validation cohort of over a hundred different subjects was used. To predict cytomegalovirus infection status, the study brought together high-throughput TCR immunosequencing, statistical association of individual TCRs with disease status, and machine learning. In a later analysis, previously published TCR beta repertoires from 600 to 850 donors were re-analyzed and high-resolution HLA genotyping was added so that TCR occurrence patterns could be studied. In the later analysis, no new phenotypic data were used to find candidate immune exposures; instead, reliance was placed on TCR beta sequences and their occurrence across donors. To decide whether each TCR beta V gene segment behaved as functional or pseudogenic, an earlier analysis of approximately 590 of the donors relied on high-throughput TCR beta sequencing. Donor age, sex, ethnicity and CMV serostatus were compiled together with the repertoire data. A later genetic analysis used genome-wide SNP genotypes for about 60% of the 666 donors, treating that subset as a discovery cohort. All discovery cohort repertoires had been generated using a single sequencing platform. Class I and class II HLA loci were covered by the typing at four-digit resolution. Typing coverage differed by locus: A, B, C, DRB1 and DQB1 were typed in roughly 620-640 donors, DQA1 in roughly 510, DPA1 in approximately 600, and DPB1 in around 440. Four to six DR-DQ haplotypes were handled as single units for association and clustering, since linkage in the cohort was strong. Among 300 to 450 genotyped donors of the cohort, an average of roughly 240,000 unique TCR beta nucleotide sequences were sequenced per donor, roughly 20% of them non-productive. Overall study outcomes, separate from this receptor: The study gave a list of some 150 TCR beta chains associated with cytomegalovirus. This cohort had only TCR beta chains sequenced, and the lack of alpha or paired-chain data limited which features could be detected. A cluster of highly shared sequence variants was judged likely to be a technical artifact of the sequencing pipeline. Most CMV-associated TCR beta chains appeared to be HLA-restricted in a later analysis, and the HLA associations seemed to be driven largely by CMV exposure. The 87-base-pair reads could not distinguish some IMGT-functional V segments, including TRBV6-2 and TRBV6-3, so those segments were excluded. Assigning TCR associations to individual alleles was difficult when HLA alleles, especially DR and DQ, strongly co-occurred. It was suggested by the authors that the approach could potentially be generalized to other disease states and immunological phenotypes. Because counts were too low, about 18 rarely observed V segments, including chromosome 9 orphons, were excluded from the earlier analysis of 587 of the donors. A later analysis reported that several top co-occurrence clusters appeared linked to parvovirus B19, influenza, CMV and Epstein-Barr virus. In a later analysis, HLA-associated TCR beta chains were found to be more clonally expanded and to have lower generation probabilities than equally common non-associated chains. In both the original and validation cohorts, the classifier was reported to diagnose cytomegalovirus status with high specificity and sensitivity. In a later analysis, the rate of TCR association differed among HLA loci, with DRB1 alleles having the most associated TCRs and HLA-C alleles having the fewest. While some public TCRs were present in many individuals, most TCR sequences turned up only very rarely across donors. The only immune exposure information available for the cohort was CMV serostatus. In a later genetic analysis, fewer N-insertions in productive TCRs were reported among donors in an Asian-associated ancestry cluster than the roughly 710-donor mean. Because HLA typing was missing for some donors at each locus, association tests included only the typed subset. In an earlier analysis of a few hundred of the donors, most TCR beta V segments were observed in productive rearrangements about 87% or about 30% of the time, broadly matching IMGT annotations. A later genetic analysis associated a missense DCLRE1C variant with V-gene and J-gene trimming of TCR beta chains, and an independent cohort replicated the association. Correlated functional status among segregating V segments might be attributable to linkage disequilibrium, but an unknown experimental factor could not be ruled out. A further reported finding was that TCR beta sequences accurately predicted the HLA-A and HLA-B alleles for most subjects in the first cohort. At a false discovery rate of 0.05, a later analysis linked some 17,000 TCR beta sequences to specific HLA alleles. In vitro tests confirmed that three of the cytomegalovirus-associated TCR beta chains recognize cytomegalovirus antigens. Sequencing depth was assumed to be roughly uniform across donors in the presence/absence analyses, though that assumption may not hold.

Note on this clone: Its antigen is unknown. It has no much larger one-base neighbor in the sample; base qualities were not kept.

At the junction V is shortened by 6 bases and J by 4 bases, with 15 bases in between. The CDR3 sequence holds 14 residues, the cysteine and phenylalanine included. Only the CDR3 portion is preserved as DNA: 42 bases, with reading frame beginning at the first base. CDR1 and CDR2 were assigned from the germline V gene as SGHAT and FQNNGV. The cohort was made up of 666 healthy bone marrow donors. At the time of sampling, all cohort members were nominally healthy, though unrecorded immune exposures were likely present. The donor tested CMV seronegative and was one of the 352 seronegative cohort members. A peripheral blood sample was collected from each donor, and TCR beta sequencing was performed on peripheral blood mononuclear cells. Genomic DNA extraction from the blood cell samples was performed with the Qiagen DNeasy Blood Extraction Kit. The library was produced with the immunoSEQ multiplex PCR assay. A mixture of 60 forward primers for TCR Vbeta segments and 13 reverse primers for TCR Jbeta segments was used in the multiplex PCR. A multiplex PCR assay on genomic DNA amplified the CDR3 region of rearranged TCR beta genes. The Illumina HiSeq System was used to sequence the amplified TCR beta libraries as 87-base-pair reads. Per the original workflow: A later analysis tallied tens of millions of unique TCR beta chains across the 610 or so repertoires, and around 10 million of those chains were shared by two or more donors. To remove PCR and sequencing errors, raw reads were error-corrected and collapsed into unique sequences using a nearest-neighbor algorithm that merged closely related sequences. Alignment of CDR3 sequences to IMGT reference sequences was used to assign V, D and J gene segments. For a sequence to be retained, at least a six-nucleotide match to both a V gene segment and a J gene segment was required. A rearrangement counted as productive if the CDR3 had no stop codons and remained in frame with V and J, and every other rearrangement counted as non-productive. CDR3 was defined according to IMGT convention as the region running from the second conserved V-encoded cysteine to the conserved J-encoded phenylalanine. Sequences without an unambiguous match to a single V gene segment were excluded from the earlier analysis of several hundred of the donors. An earlier analysis of approximately 590 of the donors called V segments functional above 56.7% productive rearrangements and segregating when the between-donor standard deviation exceeded 5%. To diagnose cytomegalovirus status from the catalog of TCR beta chain sequences, a statistical classification framework was built. V and J gene assignment, in a later analysis, came from comparing TCR nucleotide sequences with IMGT/GENE-DB human TR gene sequences. A later analysis assigned CDR3 sequences and most-parsimonious VDJ recombination scenarios with the TCRdist pipeline. In a later analysis, every TCR beta chain was defined by the combination of its CDR3 amino acid sequence and its V-gene family, and reads without a unique V-gene family were dropped. A later analysis removed several hundred highly shared, low-generation-probability nucleotide sequences to deal with suspected cross-contamination and a sequencing artifact. In a later analysis, a clonal expansion index for each public chain was calculated from normalized within-repertoire ranks of inferred template counts. Generation probabilities in a later analysis came from a VDJ recombination model fitted to out-of-frame rearrangements, and those results were checked against IGoR. In a later analysis, TCR-TCR, TCR-HLA and TCR-CMV co-occurrence was scored with hypergeometric tests, and a repertoire-size bias correction was applied to TCR pairs. To estimate false discovery rates, a later analysis permuted the HLA or CMV assignments 20 times. A later analysis grouped co-occurring TCRs with DBSCAN, adding TCRdist sequence similarity when clustering within HLA-allele-positive subsets. Repertoires with fewer than 30,000 or more than 120,000 public chains, plus five repertoires with anomalous nucleotide sharing, were excluded from co-occurrence clustering. Drawn from immuneACCESS, this table holds only the in-frame rearrangements with V and J called that TCRdb kept. Clones are partly lost; checked studies trace under half to an unresolved V gene and leave the rest unexplained. That table supplies the V and J calls and clone size; D and trimming were determined from the DNA. A total of 70,000 to 95,000 clones appear in this sample, 78% of them only once. Around 1.5% of the sample is taken by the ten largest.

In this chain, TRBV11-2 is recombined with TRBJ1-2; the best D guess is TRBD1, with 6 bases matching. The specimen was PBMCs. The clonotype comes from a man aged 40-55 years in good health and CMV-seronegative. The nucleotide sequence reads as follows: TGTGCCAGCAGTACAGGGAGTAGTGGCTATGGCTACACCTTC. This translates into CASSTGSSGYGYTF.